This T cell receptor (beta chain) was sequenced during a study of blood T cell repertoires in COVID-19. Study summary: Nucleic acid was either cDNA or gDNA, and it came from T cells, B-cell-depleted T cells, or PBMCs.

In the source study's methods: Reference gene primer amplification gave nucleated cell count estimates. The method was immunoSEQ multiplex PCR; TCRdb's version includes in-frame clones alone and lacks a portion of them. V and J calls and clone size follow that table, whereas D and trimming were derived from the DNA. The sample lists about 200,000 clones; roughly nine tenths were seen once. Deletions cut 2 bases from V and 4 bases from J, with 11 bases between. The CDR3 spans 14 residues. Germline CDR1 reads SGHDN; CDR2 reads FVKESK. This sequence joins TRBV14 and TRBJ2-5, with D unclear. The sample taken for sequencing was peripheral blood. The clonotype comes from a man aged 60-69 years who had recovered from COVID-19. The CDR3 sequence: CASSQSPRRETQYF. CDR3 nucleotides: TGTGCCAGCAGCCAATCGCCTAGGCGAGAGACCCAGTACTTC.